Following are 17 T cell receptor beta chains from one sample sequenced in a study of T cell responses to AZD1222 COVID-19 vaccine. Using immunoSEQ multiplex PCR, the repertoire was profiled, and TCRdb retains in-frame clones only, with some absent. This table holds about 130,000 clones, 70% to 90% found once. This sample comprised peripheral blood, obtained 28 days after the second AZD1222 dose. These receptors came from an adult who received the AZD1222 COVID-19 vaccine.

The sample holds one count of this clone. The chain uses TRBV30 and TRBJ2-1, with a tentative D call TRBD2 (6 bases). V lost 7 bases, J lost 4 bases, and 26 bases lay in between. Germline CDR1 GTSNPN, CDR2 SVGIG (reference sequence). The CDR3 has 17 amino acids. CDR3: CAYTGTPMNPLYNEQFF. DNA of the CDR3: TGTGCCTACACCGGGACTCCCATGAACCCCCTTTACAATGAGCAGTTCTTC.

This rearrangement joins TRBV15 to TRBJ1-4, with D perhaps TRBD1 (5 bases). CDR1 is LNHNV and CDR2 is YYDKDF in the germline V gene (reference sequence). The CDR3 spans 13 residues. Trimming removed 5 bases from V and 7 bases from J, with 11 bases in between. CDR3 amino acids: CATSPRQFEKLFF. CDR3 in DNA: TGTGCCACCAGCCCTCGACAGTTTGAAAAACTGTTTTTT.

The J gene is TRBJ2-5, the V gene TRBV29-1; TRBD2 matches at 8 bases. The CDR3 totals 14 residues. Germline CDR1 reads SQVTM; CDR2 reads ANQGSEA. Trimming took 4 bases from V and 5 from J; bases not matched to a gene: 9. The CDR3 region is CSVVPGGAGETQYF. The CDR3 DNA reads TGCAGCGTTGTCCCGGGAGGGGCAGGGGAGACCCAGTACTTC.

The chain is built from TRBV6-6 and TRBJ2-7; 8 nucleotides align to TRBD1. The CDR3 consists of 14 residues. CDR1 and CDR2 (germline): MNHNY, SVGAGI (reference sequence). V dropped 5 bases and J dropped 3; count of bases not matched to a gene: 6. The chain's CDR3 is CASSTGQGNYEQYF. Written as DNA, the CDR3 is TGTGCCAGCAGTACCGGACAGGGCAACTACGAGCAGTACTTC.

This chain joins TRBV30 and TRBJ1-1, with D hard to call. The CDR3 consists of 11 residues. Germline values: CDR1 GTSNPN, CDR2 SVGIG (reference sequence). Trimming took 6 bases from V and 7 from J, leaving 12 bases between them. The CDR3 DNA follows: TGTGCCTGCTCGGAGTTCATTGAAGCTTTCTTT. Protein sequence: CACSEFIEAFF.

The chain couples TRBV18 to TRBJ2-5; D gene unclear. Trimming removed 6 bases at V and 2 bases at J, with 10 bases between. Germline assignment: CDR1 KGHSH and CDR2 LQKENI. CDR3 length equals 13 residues. In DNA, the CDR3 is TGTGCCAGCTCGAACGGGTTTCAAGAGACCCAGTACTTC. Protein sequence: CASSNGFQETQYF.

This CDR3 reads CATQEEPGEGYGYTF. The CDR3 DNA is TGTGCCACCCAGGAAGAGCCAGGGGAGGGTTATGGCTACACCTTC. The chain recombines TRBV15 with TRBJ1-2, with D perhaps TRBD1 (6 bases). This CDR3 region has 15 residues. V dropped 8 bases and J dropped 5 bases, with 21 bases sitting between them. Germline CDR1 and CDR2: LNHNV and YYDKDF (reference sequence).

The CDR3 nucleotides read TGCGCCAGCAGACCGACAGAGGGCACTGAAGCTTTCTTT. Amino acids: CASRPTEGTEAFF. V and J are TRBV5-1 and TRBJ1-1; TRBD1 might be the D (5 bases). The V gene's germline CDR1 is SGHRS and CDR2 YFSETQ. The CDR3 length is 13 residues. Trimming took off 5 bases at V and 4 bases at J, with 12 bases between the two ends. The variable domain in full, completed from reference TRBV5-1 and TRBJ1-1, reads KAGVTQTPRYLIKTRGQQVTLSCSPISGHRSVSWYQQTPGQGLQFLFEYFSETQRNKGNFPGRFSGRQFSNSRSEMNVSTLELGDSALYLCASRPTEGTEAFFGQGTRLTVV.

V and J are TRBV5-1 and TRBJ2-5; D is undetermined. Germline CDR1 SGHRS, CDR2 YFSETQ. The V and J ends lost 5 bases and 2 bases respectively, with 13 bases between them. The CDR3 is 14 residues long. The CDR3 loop is CASRKAADQETQYF. DNA for the CDR3: TGCGCCAGCAGAAAGGCGGCGGATCAAGAGACCCAGTACTTC.

The V and J genes are TRBV6-2 or TRBV6-3 and TRBJ1-2; weak D call: TRBD1 (6 bases). Germline loops: CDR1 MNHEY, CDR2 SVGEGT. Trimming removed 7 bases from V and 7 bases from J, with 16 bases in between. The CDR3 is 13 amino acids. CDR3 sequence reads: CASTPLGTLGYTF. DNA of the CDR3: TGTGCCAGCACCCCCCTGGGGACACTTGGCTACACCTTC.

V gene TRBV3-1 (or the pseudogene TRBV3-2) combines with J gene TRBJ1-6; D unresolved. The CDR3 sequence is 14 residues long. Germline V CDR1 and CDR2: LGHDT, YNNKEL (reference sequence). The V end lost 1 base, the J end lost 7 bases, and 8 bases lay between the germline ends. CDR3 in amino acids: CASSQGGGNSPLHF. The CDR3 nucleotides read TGTGCCAGCAGCCAAGGAGGAGGAAATTCACCCCTCCACTTT.

V is TRBV19 and J is TRBJ1-5; a weak D match, TRBD1 (6 bases). The CDR3 extends over 13 amino acids. Germline CDR1 reads LNHDA; CDR2 reads SQIVND (reference sequence). V was cut by 7 bases and J by 1 base, with 8 bases left in between. CDR3 sequence: CASNRDSNQPQHF. In DNA form, the CDR3 reads TGTGCCAGTAACAGGGACAGCAATCAGCCCCAGCATTTT.

CDR3 region: CASTDMGYGYTF. In DNA, the CDR3 is TGTGCCAGCACCGACATGGGCTATGGCTACACCTTC. This rearrangement joins TRBV25-1 to TRBJ1-2; no clear D gene. Trimming left V 7 bases short and J 4 bases short, with 10 bases between. From germline, CDR1 is MGHDK and CDR2 SYGVNS. This CDR3 is 12 amino acids long.

This chain connects TRBV2 to TRBJ2-7, with TRBD1 identical over 7 bases. V shed 4 bases and J 4 bases; nucleotides not matched to a gene: 4. The germline gives CDR1 SNHLY, CDR2 FYNNEI. The CDR3 has 13 residues. The DNA of the CDR3 is TGTGCCAGCAGTGTGGACAGGCAATACGAGCAGTACTTC. The encoded protein is CASSVDRQYEQYF.

This chain links TRBV9 with TRBJ1-1; no firm D call. From germline, CDR1 is SGDLS and CDR2 YYNGEE. V was trimmed by 0 bases and J by 0 bases, leaving 6 bases between them. The CDR3 has 14 amino acids. CDR3 nucleotides: TGTGCCAGCAGCGTAGGGACGTTGAACACTGAAGCTTTCTTT. Translation: CASSVGTLNTEAFF.

This clone was seen once. V usage is TRBV6-6 and J usage is TRBJ1-1; D is perhaps TRBD1 (6 bases). The V end lost 2 bases, the J end lost 3 bases, and 10 bases lay between the germline ends. The germline V gene has CDR1 MNHNY and CDR2 SVGAGI (reference sequence). CDR3 size: 14 residues. The CDR3 sequence: CASSYGAGDTEAFF. DNA of the CDR3: TGTGCCAGCAGTTACGGGGCAGGGGACACTGAAGCTTTCTTT.

V usage is TRBV6-5 and J usage is TRBJ1-5, with D perhaps matching TRBD1 (6 bases). Germline CDR1 and CDR2: MNHEY and SVGAGI. The CDR3 has 15 amino acids. V was trimmed by 4 bases and J by 6 bases, leaving 16 bases between them. CDR3 DNA sequence: TGTGCCAGCAGTTTGAGTTACGGGGGGCGTCAGCCCCAGCATTTT. Translation: CASSLSYGGRQPQHF.